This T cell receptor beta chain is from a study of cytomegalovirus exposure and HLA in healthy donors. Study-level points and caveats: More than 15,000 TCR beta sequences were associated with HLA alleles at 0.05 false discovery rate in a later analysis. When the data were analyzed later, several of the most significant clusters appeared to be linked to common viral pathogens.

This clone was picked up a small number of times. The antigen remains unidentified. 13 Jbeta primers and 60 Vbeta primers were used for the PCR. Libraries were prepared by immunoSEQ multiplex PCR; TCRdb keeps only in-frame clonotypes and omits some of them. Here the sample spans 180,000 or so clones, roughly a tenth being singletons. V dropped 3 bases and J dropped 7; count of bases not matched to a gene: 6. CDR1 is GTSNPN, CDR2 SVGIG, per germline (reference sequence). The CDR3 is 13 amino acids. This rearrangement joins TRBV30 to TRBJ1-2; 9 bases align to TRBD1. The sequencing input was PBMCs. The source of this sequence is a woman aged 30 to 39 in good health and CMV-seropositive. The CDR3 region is CAWRLTGGSGYTF. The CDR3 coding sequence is TGTGCCTGGAGACTAACAGGGGGCAGTGGCTACACCTTC.